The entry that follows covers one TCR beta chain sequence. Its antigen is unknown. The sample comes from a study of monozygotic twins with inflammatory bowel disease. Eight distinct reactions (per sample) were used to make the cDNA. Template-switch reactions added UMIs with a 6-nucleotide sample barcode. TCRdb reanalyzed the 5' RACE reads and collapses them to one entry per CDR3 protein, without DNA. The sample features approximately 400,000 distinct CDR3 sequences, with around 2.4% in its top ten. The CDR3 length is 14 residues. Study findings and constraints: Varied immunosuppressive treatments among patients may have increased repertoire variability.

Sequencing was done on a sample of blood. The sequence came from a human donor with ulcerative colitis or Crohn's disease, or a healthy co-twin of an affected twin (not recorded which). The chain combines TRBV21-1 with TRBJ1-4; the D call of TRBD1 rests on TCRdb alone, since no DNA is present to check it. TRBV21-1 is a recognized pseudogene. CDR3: CASSPRGLEEKLFF.